This T cell receptor (beta chain) is from a study of Tregs in tolerant kidney transplant recipients (dated by TCRdb to the late 2010s). Regarding the complete study: Additional Treg samples were obtained from a 3-day mixed lymphocyte reaction with belatacept, in some cases followed by a roughly five-day donor restimulation, before recipient CD4+CD25+CD127- cells were sorted. Antibodies distinguished recipient from donor cells when sorting primary belatacept mixed lymphocyte reaction cultures. TCRbeta repertoire sequencing was used in a few healthy controls to compare several ways of expanding Tregs specific for an allogeneic donor. Before combined kidney and bone marrow transplantation, this study identified donor-specific regulatory T cells using TCRbeta sequencing and then followed those same cells after transplant.

This clone is characterized as medium-sized (0.01 to 0.1%). What antigen it recognizes has not been identified. No much larger clone exists at a distance of one base, and base qualities are not known. For TCRbeta CDR3 sequencing, genomic DNA from the sorted cells was extracted using the QIAGEN DNeasy Blood and Tissue Kit. High-throughput TCRbeta CDR3 sequencing was carried out commercially through immunoSEQ, with PCR amplification with bias correction and internal controls included. Per the original workflow: Unique productive TCRbeta sequences were defined by CDR3 nucleotide sequence when primers matched and otherwise by CDR3 amino acid sequence together with Vbeta and Jbeta genes. Sequences were defined as donor-reactive when expanded at least 5-fold in CFSE-low cells versus unstimulated cells and present at a frequency of at least 0.01% in CFSE-low cells. Jensen-Shannon divergence calculated on the top 100 TCRbeta sequences ranked by frequency was used to measure repertoire divergence. For any sample with multiple sequencing runs, sorting error was corrected in each run separately before the runs were pooled. TCRdb re-hosts the immuneACCESS table, in-frame sequences only. Its copies lack some clones; in the studies checked, an unresolved V gene accounts for under half of them, and the cause for the rest is not known. From that table come the V and J calls and clone size; the DNA was used to work out D and trimming. This sample comprises tens of thousands of clones, 82% of them detected only once. The ten largest clones add up to around 2.3% of the sample.

What the research found in general, with its limitations: Because only a small number of patients were included, the study had limitations, and the results will need to be validated in larger populations as well as under other immunosuppression protocols. Expanding Tregs with activated donor B cells appeared to identify the most biologically relevant and donor-specific TCRbeta repertoire. Biological reproducibility was not examined directly, but technical replication error appeared to be minimal.

Healthy control blood came either as purchased buffy coats or from healthy volunteers. Healthy control blood was processed to PBMCs by Ficoll density gradient and cryopreserved, and patient PBMCs were collected before and after transplant. Looking up the germline V gene yields CDR1 LGHNA and CDR2 YSLEER. The CDR3, from cysteine to phenylalanine, totals 14 residues. Only CDR3 DNA remains: 42 bases, in frame from the first base. V is shortened by 1 base, J by 3 bases, and the region joining them spans 9 bases. The sample taken for sequencing was Tregs from blood cultured with allogeneic cells. This clonotype was sampled from a human donor in good health. The chain was built from TRBV4-3 and TRBJ1-1; there is no confident call for the D gene. The CDR3 region reads CASSQVGSYTEAFF. The bases read TGCGCCAGCAGCCAAGTCGGGAGTTACACTGAAGCTTTCTTT.